This T cell receptor beta chain was documented in a study of blood T cell repertoires in COVID-19. This CDR3 has 16 residues. Germline V gene data show CDR1 as SEHNR and CDR2 as FQNEAQ (reference sequence). V shed 2 bases and J 2 bases; nucleotides not matched to a gene: 3. Clones were read by immunoSEQ multiplex PCR, and TCRdb kept only the in-frame ones, dropping some. Among under 450,000 clones listed, roughly 88% were seen once. This clonotype was sampled from a woman in her forties or fifties with COVID-19, enrolled during active disease. The rearrangement uses TRBV7-9 and TRBJ2-1, with 10 bases aligning to TRBD2. Sequencing was done on a sample of peripheral blood. The CDR3 spells CASSLNLAGAYNEQFF. As DNA, the CDR3 is TGTGCCAGCAGCTTAAATCTAGCGGGGGCCTACAATGAGCAGTTCTTC.